Listed here are 16 T cell receptor beta chains from one sample, sequenced in a study of Ad26.COV2.S vaccination and SARS-CoV-2 variants (dated by TCRdb to the early 2020s). The receptor library was made with the immunoSEQ multiplex PCR assay. In its TCRdb copy, this immuneACCESS table keeps in-frame sequences only and misses some clones. Where compared with another copy, unresolved V genes explain less than half of these, and the others have no known cause. A total of about 390,000 clones appear in this sample, approximately 90% of them only once. Approximately 3.7% of the sample is in the top ten clones. What the treatment or condition label conveys for this sample: around 19 received Ad26.COV2.S at low or high dose, single or two shots; about 5 received placebo; per-sample allocation not given. Repertoires of vaccine and placebo recipients were sequenced from samples taken on day 63 after the first injection.

Material: peripheral blood, obtained in a trial of Ad26.COV2.S vaccine versus placebo. The receptors here all came from a person between 18 and 65 years old who received the Ad26.COV2.S COVID-19 vaccine or a placebo.

The rearrangement uses TRBV3-1 (or the pseudogene TRBV3-2) and TRBJ2-5; D is perhaps TRBD1 (5 bases). This CDR3 has 16 residues. Germline V gene lookup returns CDR1 LGHDT and CDR2 YNNKEL (reference sequence). V lost 1 base and J 1 base, leaving 13 bases between the germline ends. The DNA of the CDR3 is TGTGCCAGCAGCCAAGGTAGGGGATACTTCCAAGAGACCCAGTACTTC. It codes for CASSQGRGYFQETQYF.

This clone was seen more than once but under ten times. The chain recombines TRBV5-5 with TRBJ1-1; weak D call: TRBD1 (5 bases). V was pared by 3 bases and J by 4 bases, with 13 bases between. There are 14 residues in the CDR3. Germline CDR1 is SGHKS and CDR2 is YYEKEE (reference sequence). The CDR3 DNA reads TGTGCCAGCAGCTGGGGGGGTAGTGTCACTGAAGCTTTCTTT. It translates to CASSWGGSVTEAFF.

The V gene is TRBV5-1, the J gene TRBJ2-1; D might be TRBD1 (5 bases). The germline gives CDR1 SGHRS, CDR2 YFSETQ. The CDR3 has 15 residues. The V end lost 5 bases, the J end lost 4 bases, and 16 bases lay between the germline ends. In nucleotides, the CDR3 is TGCGCCAGCAGGGGCCTCCCATCAGGGTACAATGAGCAGTTCTTC. It yields the protein CASRGLPSGYNEQFF.

The rearrangement uses TRBV6-6 and TRBJ1-2; a weak D match, TRBD1 (6 bases). Germline V gene data show CDR1 as MNHNY and CDR2 as SVGAGI (reference sequence). Trimming stripped 4 bases from V and 8 bases from J, with 20 bases between. The CDR3 loop spans 15 amino acids. The CDR3 DNA follows: TGTGCCAGCAGTTCGCAATCTACAGGGTGGAGAGGCTACACCTTC. It codes for CASSSQSTGWRGYTF.

The chain carries TRBV12-5 and TRBJ2-3; no clear D gene. The germline CDR1 and CDR2 sequences are LGHNT and FRNRAP. The CDR3 sequence is 16 residues long. Between the trimmed V and J ends, which lost 0 bases and 2 bases, there was a span of 12 bases. CDR3 nucleotides: TGTGCTAGTGGTTTGGTACTCGGCGGACCCACAGATACGCAGTATTTT. Amino acids: CASGLVLGGPTDTQYF. The whole variable domain, remainder taken from reference TRBV12-5 and TRBJ2-3, is DARVTQTPRHKVTEMGQEVTMRCQPILGHNTVFWYRQTMMQGLELLAYFRNRAPLDDSGMPKDRFSAEMPDATLATLKIQPSEPRDSAVYFCASGLVLGGPTDTQYFGPGTRLTVL.

The chain couples TRBV10-3 to TRBJ1-1, with D possibly matching TRBD1 (5 bases). The germline V gene encodes CDR1 ENHRY and CDR2 SYGVKD. This CDR3 spans 16 amino acids. Trimming pared 0 bases from V and 4 bases from J, leaving 15 bases between. CDR3 in DNA: TGTGCCATCAGTGAGTCGGGACGGGGACTATTCACTGAAGCTTTCTTT. Protein product: CAISESGRGLFTEAFF.

The CDR3 sequence: CASSKRPPPPGQGYEQYF. The CDR3 DNA sequence: TGTGCCAGCAGCAAAAGACCCCCCCCACCGGGACAGGGGTACGAGCAGTACTTC. The rearrangement uses TRBV27 and TRBJ2-7, with TRBD1 matching 10 bases. The germline gives CDR1 MNHEY, CDR2 SMNVEV (reference sequence). CDR3 size: 18 residues. V gave up 6 bases and J gave up 4 bases; unmatched junction bases: 18.

This chain uses TRBV12-3 or TRBV12-4 with TRBJ1-2; 9 nucleotides align to TRBD1. After removal of 5 bases from V and 6 bases from J, the junction contained 4 bases not matched to a gene. The CDR3 is 13 residues long. CDR3 protein: CASSTGQGHGYTF. DNA for the CDR3: TGTGCCAGCAGTACCGGACAGGGGCATGGCTACACCTTC.

This chain links TRBV30 with TRBJ1-2; 9 bases align to TRBD1. Trimming at V came to 2 bases and at J to 4 bases, leaving 8 bases not matched to a gene. The CDR3 has 15 amino acids. CDR1 and CDR2 from the germline V gene are GTSNPN and SVGIG (reference sequence). This CDR3 reads CAWSLGTGQVYGYTF. CDR3 DNA sequence: TGTGCCTGGAGTCTCGGGACAGGGCAAGTCTATGGCTACACCTTC.

The chain couples TRBV6-6 to TRBJ2-3; D is possibly TRBD2 (6 bases). This CDR3 has 13 residues. Germline values: CDR1 MNHNY, CDR2 SVGAGI (reference sequence). The ends were cut back, 7 bases at V and 4 bases at J, with 12 bases in the middle. The CDR3 spells CASTPGVADTQYF. In DNA form, the CDR3 reads TGTGCCAGCACCCCGGGGGTTGCAGATACGCAGTATTTT.

The gene calls are TRBV20-1 and TRBJ1-1; D is unresolved. V lost 3 bases and J lost 1, with 9 bases in between. The CDR3 sequence is 13 residues long. In germline, CDR1 is DFQATT, CDR2 SNEGSKA (reference sequence). The CDR3 reads CSASWVENTEAFF. The CDR3 coding sequence is TGCAGTGCTAGTTGGGTGGAGAACACTGAAGCTTTCTTT.

This rearrangement joins TRBV29-1 to TRBJ2-1; D uncertain. CDR1 SQVTM and CDR2 ANQGSEA come from the germline V gene. Trimming removed 2 bases at V and 1 base at J, with 18 bases between. The CDR3 contains 17 residues. CDR3 nucleotides: TGCAGCGTTGAACCAGGCCCGCGAGGAATGTCCTACAATGAGCAGTTCTTC. Translating it yields CSVEPGPRGMSYNEQFF.

The V call is TRBV3-1 (or the pseudogene TRBV3-2), the J call TRBJ2-1; D possibly matches TRBD1 or TRBD2 (5 bases each). This CDR3 contains 15 residues. The germline V and J ends were trimmed by 3 bases and 4 bases, with 13 bases remaining between them. The germline V gene encodes CDR1 LGHDT and CDR2 YNNKEL (reference sequence). DNA of the CDR3: TGTGCCAGCAGCCAGGGGGATATTTCATACAATGAGCAGTTCTTC. It encodes CASSQGDISYNEQFF.

The CDR3 sequence: CASSHAGGPYNEQFF. The CDR3 coding sequence is TGCGCCAGCAGTCACGCGGGGGGACCCTACAATGAGCAGTTCTTC. This chain links TRBV23-1 with TRBJ2-1, with 8 bases identical to TRBD2. TRBV23-1 is marked as an open reading frame, function uncertain. With 3 bases clipped from V and 2 bases from J, the junction kept 3 bases outside the gene matches. This CDR3 is 15 amino acids long.

V is TRBV2 and J is TRBJ1-5; weak D call: TRBD1 (5 bases). V was cut by 4 bases and J by 3 bases, with 13 bases left in between. Germline V CDR1 and CDR2: SNHLY, FYNNEI. The length of the CDR3 is 15 residues. CDR3 coding DNA: TGTGCCAGCAGTGTAAGGCAGGGAATCAATCAGCCCCAGCATTTT. It is translated as CASSVRQGINQPQHF.

This chain uses TRBV11-2 with TRBJ1-1; D is unresolved. Germline CDR1 and CDR2: SGHAT and FQNNGV. V lost 5 bases and J lost 1, with 17 bases in between. This CDR3 region has 16 residues. CDR3 loop: CASSPYPRARNTEAFF. The CDR3 bases are TGTGCCAGCAGCCCCTACCCCAGAGCGAGGAACACTGAAGCTTTCTTT.